Listed below are T cell receptor beta chains from one sample, sequenced in a study of cytomegalovirus exposure and HLA in healthy donors. Assay: immunoSEQ multiplex PCR; the TCRdb copy retains only in-frame clones and omits some. The sample holds some 150,000 clones, roughly four fifths seen once. Sequencing was carried out using PBMCs. The source of these receptors is a man aged 45-60 years in good health and CMV-seropositive. Both conserved end residues are part of each CDR3. A D gene is named only where the DNA matches it firmly. The size entry is marked missing in some rows and otherwise reads once, few, many or a size class.

NA | TRBJ1-1 | TRBV2 | NA | CASGGGPEAFF | TGTGCCAGCGGGGGGGGCCCTGAAGCTTTCTTT
TRBD1 | TRBJ1-2 | TRBV18 | few | CASSPGTDYGYTF | TGTGCCAGCTCACCCGGGACAGACTATGGCTACACCTTC
NA | TRBJ2-1 | TRBV11-3 | NA | CASSSIIRVSYNEQFF | TGTGCCAGCAGTTCAATAATACGGGTCTCCTACAATGAGCAGTTCTTC
TRBD1 | TRBJ1-1 | TRBV5-4 | NA | CASSSSGTAITEAFF | TGTGCCAGCAGTTCATCCGGGACAGCAATCACTGAAGCTTTCTTT
NA | TRBJ1-2 | TRBV11-2 | few | CASSPEPGYHGYTF | TGTGCCAGCAGCCCAGAACCAGGGTATCATGGCTACACCTTC
TRBD2 | TRBJ2-2 | TRBV7-2 | NA | CASSLATSGGTAPGELFF | TGTGCCAGCAGCTTAGCGACTAGCGGGGGCACTGCCCCCGGGGAGCTGTTTTTT
NA | TRBJ1-5 | TRBV19 | NA | CASSMSRRQPQHF | TGTGCCAGTAGTATGTCGAGGCGACAGCCCCAGCATTTT
TRBD1 | TRBJ1-2 | TRBV30 | NA | CAWSVPGGKLNYGYTF | TGTGCCTGGAGTGTACCAGGGGGCAAACTAAACTATGGCTACACCTTC
NA | TRBJ2-3 | TRBV19 | NA | CASSFGTDTQYF | TGTGCCAGTAGTTTCGGCACAGATACGCAGTATTTT
TRBD2 | TRBJ2-7 | TRBV9 | few | CASSVGPSGGYEQYF | TGTGCCAGCAGCGTAGGCCCTAGCGGGGGATACGAGCAGTACTTC
NA | TRBJ2-3 | TRBV7-2 | NA | CASSQGLSTDTQYF | TGTGCCAGCAGCCAGGGACTTAGCACAGATACGCAGTATTTT
TRBD1 | TRBJ1-4 | TRBV4-2 | NA | CASSRGQGDGLFF | TGTGCCAGCAGCCGAGGACAGGGTGATGGACTGTTTTTT
NA | TRBJ1-4 | TRBV28 | NA | CASSFNQGLNEKLFF | TGTGCCAGCAGTTTTAATCAGGGGCTCAACGAAAAACTGTTTTTT
NA | TRBJ2-7 | TRBV21-1 | NA | CASGWTGIYEQYF | TGTGCCAGCGGTTGGACAGGAATCTACGAGCAGTACTTC